This T cell receptor beta chain was captured in a study of blood T cell repertoires in COVID-19. The wider study: PBMCs, B-cell-depleted T cells, or T cells provided the cDNA or gDNA that made up the material.

Seattle participants joined during active infection and were tracked over time. The CDR3 runs to 18 residues. Germline-derived CDR1 and CDR2 are LGHDT and YNNKEL (reference sequence). In the authors' workflow: Amplification with reference gene primers provided the estimates of nucleated cell counts. Profiling relied on immunoSEQ multiplex PCR, and the TCRdb table lists in-frame clones only, not all of them. Clone size and V and J calls were adopted from that table, with D and trimming inferred from the DNA. The sample includes 250,000 to 300,000 clones, roughly 90% of them seen just once. Details on this clone: One end of the junction varies from germline; a read error may be responsible.

The sequenced sample was peripheral blood. This chain connects TRBV3-1 (or the pseudogene TRBV3-2) to TRBJ2-4; 8 nucleotides match TRBD1. The receptor comes from a woman aged 25 to 45 with COVID-19, enrolled during active disease. CDR3 nucleotides: TGTGCCAGCAGTCAAGGACAGGGATATGAACTAGCCAAAAACATTCAGTACTTC. Its protein product is CASSQGQGYELAKNIQYF.